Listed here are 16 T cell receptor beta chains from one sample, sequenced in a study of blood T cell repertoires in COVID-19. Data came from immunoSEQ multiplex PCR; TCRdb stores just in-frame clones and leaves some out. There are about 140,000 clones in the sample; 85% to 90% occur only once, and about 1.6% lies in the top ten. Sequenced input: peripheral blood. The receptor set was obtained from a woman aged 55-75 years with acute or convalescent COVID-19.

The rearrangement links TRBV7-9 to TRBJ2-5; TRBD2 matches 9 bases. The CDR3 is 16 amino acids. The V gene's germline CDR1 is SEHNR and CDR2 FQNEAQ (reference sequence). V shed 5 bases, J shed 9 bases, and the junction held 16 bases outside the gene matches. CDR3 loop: CASSPRAGGRIVAQYF. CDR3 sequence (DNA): TGTGCCAGCAGCCCACGAGCGGGGGGCCGGATCGTGGCCCAGTACTTC.

As DNA, the CDR3 is TGTGCCAGCAGTGATCCACAGGGGTATTCACCCCTCCACTTT. This codes for CASSDPQGYSPLHF. V gene TRBV25-1 combines with J gene TRBJ1-6; TRBD1 aligns across 7 bases. The CDR3 spans 14 residues. Germline V gene data show CDR1 as MGHDK and CDR2 as SYGVNS. Germline trimming cut 3 bases from V and 8 bases from J; bases unmatched to any gene: 4.

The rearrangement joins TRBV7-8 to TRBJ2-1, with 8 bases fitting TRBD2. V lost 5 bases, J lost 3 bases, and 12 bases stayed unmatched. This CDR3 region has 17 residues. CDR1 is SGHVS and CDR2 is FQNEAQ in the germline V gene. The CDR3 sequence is CASSTLRGSGVYNEQFF. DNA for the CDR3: TGTGCCAGCAGCACACTTCGGGGTAGCGGGGTCTACAATGAGCAGTTCTTC. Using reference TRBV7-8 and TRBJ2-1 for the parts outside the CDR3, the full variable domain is GAGVSQSPRYKVAKRGQDVALRCDPISGHVSLFWYQQALGQGPEFLTYFQNEAQLDKSGLPSDRFFAERPEGSVSTLKIQRTQQEDSAVYLCASSTLRGSGVYNEQFFGPGTRLTVL.

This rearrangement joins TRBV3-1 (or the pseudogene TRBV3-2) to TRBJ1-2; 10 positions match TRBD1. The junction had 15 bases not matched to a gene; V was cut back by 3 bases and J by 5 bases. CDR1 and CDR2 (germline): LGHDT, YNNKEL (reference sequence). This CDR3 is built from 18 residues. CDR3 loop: CASSQDRDRGSGKYGYTF. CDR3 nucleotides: TGTGCCAGCAGCCAGGACCGGGACAGGGGAAGTGGGAAGTATGGCTACACCTTC.

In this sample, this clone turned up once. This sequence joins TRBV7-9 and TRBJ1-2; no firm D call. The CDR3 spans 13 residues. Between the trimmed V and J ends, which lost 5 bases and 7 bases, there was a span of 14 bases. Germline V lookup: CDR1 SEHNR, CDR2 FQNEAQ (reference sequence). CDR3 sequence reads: CASSRGRSFGYTF. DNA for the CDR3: TGTGCCAGCAGCCGGGGTCGGTCGTTTGGCTACACCTTC.

CDR3 DNA: TGCAGCGTTGCCCTGGACAGGGAAACTGAAGCTTTCTTT. Translated: CSVALDRETEAFF. This rearrangement joins TRBV29-1 to TRBJ1-1; 8 nucleotides match TRBD1. The length of the CDR3 is 13 residues. The V segment lost 4 bases and the J segment 5 bases; nucleotides outside the gene matches: 6. CDR1 is SQVTM and CDR2 is ANQGSEA in the germline V gene. Together with reference TRBV29-1 and TRBJ1-1, the CDR3 gives the full variable domain: SAVISQKPSRDICQRGTSLTIQCQVDSQVTMMFWYRQQPGQSLTLIATANQGSEATYESGFVIDKFPISRPNLTFSTLTVSNMSPEDSSIYLCSVALDRETEAFFGQGTRLTVV.

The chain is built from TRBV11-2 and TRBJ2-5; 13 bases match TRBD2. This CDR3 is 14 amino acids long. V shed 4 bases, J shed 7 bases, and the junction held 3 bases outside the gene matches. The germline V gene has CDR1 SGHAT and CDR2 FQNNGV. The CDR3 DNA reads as TGTGCCAGCAGCTCGACTAGCGGGGGGTGGACCCAGTACTTC. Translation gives CASSSTSGGWTQYF.

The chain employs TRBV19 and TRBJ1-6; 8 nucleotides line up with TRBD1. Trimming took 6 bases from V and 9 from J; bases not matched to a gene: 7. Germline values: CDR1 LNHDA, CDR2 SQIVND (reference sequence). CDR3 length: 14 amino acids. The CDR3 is CASRADRGPSPLHF. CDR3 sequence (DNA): TGTGCCAGTAGGGCAGACAGGGGCCCTTCACCCCTCCACTTT.

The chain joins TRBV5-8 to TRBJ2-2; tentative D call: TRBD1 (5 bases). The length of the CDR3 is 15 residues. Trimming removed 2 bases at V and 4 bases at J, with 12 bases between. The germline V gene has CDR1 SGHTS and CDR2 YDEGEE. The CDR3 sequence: CASSFRVSVTGELFF. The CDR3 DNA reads TGTGCCAGCAGCTTCAGGGTATCGGTCACCGGGGAGCTGTTTTTT.

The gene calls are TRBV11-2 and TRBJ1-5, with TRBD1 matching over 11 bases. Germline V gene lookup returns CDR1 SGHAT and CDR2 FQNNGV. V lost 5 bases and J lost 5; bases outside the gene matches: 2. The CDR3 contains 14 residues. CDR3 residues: CASSPDRGHQPQHF. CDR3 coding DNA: TGTGCCAGCAGCCCGGACAGGGGGCATCAGCCCCAGCATTTT.

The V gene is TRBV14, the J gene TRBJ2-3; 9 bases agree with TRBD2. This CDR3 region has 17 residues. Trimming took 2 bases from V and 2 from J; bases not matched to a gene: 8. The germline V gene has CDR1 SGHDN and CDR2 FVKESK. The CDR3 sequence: CASSQRPGTSFTDTQYF. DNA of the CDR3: TGTGCCAGCAGCCAAAGACCCGGGACTAGCTTCACAGATACGCAGTATTTT.

Here the CDR3 reads CASRIVISGANVLTF. The CDR3, as DNA: TGTGCCAGTAGAATCGTTATCTCTGGGGCCAACGTCCTGACTTTC. The chain links TRBV19 to TRBJ2-6; D gene unclear. V was trimmed by 6 bases and J by 0 bases, leaving 9 bases between them. The length of the CDR3 is 15 residues. Looked up from germline, CDR1 is LNHDA and CDR2 is SQIVND (reference sequence).

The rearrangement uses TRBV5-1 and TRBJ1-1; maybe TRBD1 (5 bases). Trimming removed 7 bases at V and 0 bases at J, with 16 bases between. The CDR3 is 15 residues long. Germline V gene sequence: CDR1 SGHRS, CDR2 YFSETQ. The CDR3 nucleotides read TGCGCCAGCTTTCCAGGGTGGGGCGTGAACACTGAAGCTTTCTTT. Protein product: CASFPGWGVNTEAFF. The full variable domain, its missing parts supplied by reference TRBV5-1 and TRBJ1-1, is KAGVTQTPRYLIKTRGQQVTLSCSPISGHRSVSWYQQTPGQGLQFLFEYFSETQRNKGNFPGRFSGRQFSNSRSEMNVSTLELGDSALYLCASFPGWGVNTEAFFGQGTRLTVV.

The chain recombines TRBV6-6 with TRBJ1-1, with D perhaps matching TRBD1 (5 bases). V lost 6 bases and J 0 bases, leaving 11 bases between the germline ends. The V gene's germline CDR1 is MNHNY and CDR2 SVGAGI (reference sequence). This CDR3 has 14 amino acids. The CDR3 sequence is CASRPGLMNTEAFF. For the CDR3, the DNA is TGTGCCAGCAGGCCGGGACTCATGAACACTGAAGCTTTCTTT.

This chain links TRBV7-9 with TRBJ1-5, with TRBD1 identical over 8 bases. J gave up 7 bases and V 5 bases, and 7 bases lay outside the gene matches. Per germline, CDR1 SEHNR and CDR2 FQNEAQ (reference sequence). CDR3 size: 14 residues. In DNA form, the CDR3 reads TGTGCCAGCAGCAGGACAGGGCCCGGACAGCCCCAGCATTTT. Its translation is CASSRTGPGQPQHF.

CDR3 protein: CASSDGLALAKNIQYF. CDR3 nucleotide sequence: TGTGCCAGCAGCGACGGACTCGCCTTAGCCAAAAACATTCAGTACTTC. This chain connects TRBV2 to TRBJ2-4, with a possible D match to TRBD2 (5 bases). Germline assignment: CDR1 SNHLY and CDR2 FYNNEI. Between the trimmed V and J ends, which lost 6 bases and 0 bases, there was a span of 15 bases. The CDR3 spans 16 residues.